These 10 T cell receptor beta chains were all obtained from the same sample, sequenced in a study of cytomegalovirus exposure and HLA in healthy donors. The PCR used 60 Vbeta and 13 Jbeta primers. The repertoire was sequenced with immunoSEQ multiplex PCR; TCRdb's copy has only in-frame clones and lacks some. This sample has about 97,000 clones, with around 81% found just once. Sequencing used PBMCs. Receptors originate from a man aged 35 to 55 in good health and CMV-seropositive.

The chain recombines TRBV30 with TRBJ1-3; 7 bases are a match to TRBD1. V trimming: 3 bases; J trimming: 4 bases; junction bases outside the gene matches: 6. CDR3 length: 14 residues. Germline CDR1 is GTSNPN and CDR2 is SVGIG (reference sequence). CDR3 sequence (DNA): TGTGCCTGGAGATCGACAGGGCACGGAAACACCATATATTTT. As protein: CAWRSTGHGNTIYF.

This chain joins TRBV7-2 and TRBJ2-5; D gene ambiguous. The CDR3 totals 12 residues. Between the trimmed V and J ends, which lost 2 bases and 3 bases, there was a span of 4 bases. The germline gives CDR1 SGHTA, CDR2 FQGNSA. CDR3: CASSLFKETQYF. As DNA, the CDR3 is TGTGCCAGCAGCTTATTCAAAGAGACCCAGTACTTC.

This clone was detected only once. This sequence joins TRBV5-1 and TRBJ2-7, with D possibly being TRBD2 (6 bases). The V and J ends lost 0 bases and 2 bases respectively, with 12 bases between them. The CDR3 runs to 15 residues. Germline V gene data show CDR1 as SGHRS and CDR2 as YFSETQ. In nucleotides, the CDR3 is TGCGCCAGCAGCTTGGGGGGGGTTCTGGCCTACGAGCAGTACTTC. It translates to CASSLGGVLAYEQYF. Together with reference TRBV5-1 and TRBJ2-7, the CDR3 gives the full variable domain: KAGVTQTPRYLIKTRGQQVTLSCSPISGHRSVSWYQQTPGQGLQFLFEYFSETQRNKGNFPGRFSGRQFSNSRSEMNVSTLELGDSALYLCASSLGGVLAYEQYFGPGTRLTVT.

This chain uses TRBV6-5 with TRBJ1-2; 7 positions agree with TRBD1. The CDR3 covers 14 residues. V dropped 0 bases and J dropped 8; count of bases not matched to a gene: 6. Looked up from germline, CDR1 is MNHEY and CDR2 is SVGAGI. The CDR3 DNA reads TGTGCCAGCAGTTACTCAGAGGGGGCGAGCGGCTACACCTTC. It translates to CASSYSEGASGYTF.

The chain links TRBV7-3 to TRBJ1-1; 8 nucleotides agree with TRBD1. The CDR3 spans 15 residues. J gave up 4 bases and V 1 base, and 5 bases lay outside the gene matches. Germline lookup yields CDR1 SGHTA and CDR2 FQGTGA. The CDR3 region is CASSLKGRGPTEAFF. The CDR3 nucleotides are TGTGCCAGCAGCTTAAAGGGCAGGGGGCCCACTGAAGCTTTCTTT. Using reference TRBV7-3 and TRBJ1-1 for the parts outside the CDR3, the full variable domain is GAGVSQTPSNKVTEKGKYVELRCDPISGHTALYWYRQSLGQGPEFLIYFQGTGAADDSGLPNDRFFAVRPEGSVSTLKIQRTERGDSAVYLCASSLKGRGPTEAFFGQGTRLTVV.

A few counts support this clone. The chain employs TRBV5-5 and TRBJ1-1, with D tentatively TRBD1 (5 bases). Germline V CDR1 and CDR2: SGHKS, YYEKEE (reference sequence). The CDR3 has 16 amino acids. Trimming took 0 bases from V and 0 from J, leaving 12 bases between them. CDR3 loop: CASSLGTGLVNTEAFF. DNA of the CDR3: TGTGCCAGCAGCTTGGGAACAGGCCTCGTGAACACTGAAGCTTTCTTT.

The V gene is TRBV5-8, the J gene TRBJ1-1; TRBD1 aligns across 8 bases. This CDR3 has 16 amino acids. The V segment lost 2 bases and the J segment 1 base; nucleotides outside the gene matches: 7. CDR1 and CDR2 (germline): SGHTS, YDEGEE. This CDR3 reads CASSFPAGGQNTEAFF. Here the CDR3 DNA reads TGTGCCAGCAGCTTTCCGGCAGGGGGCCAGAACACTGAAGCTTTCTTT.

The chain couples TRBV28 to TRBJ1-4; 9 positions match TRBD1. Germline values: CDR1 MDHEN, CDR2 SYDVKM. This CDR3 has 15 amino acids. Trimming cost V 3 bases and J 8 bases; bases outside gene matches: 7. CDR3 in DNA: TGTGCCAGCAGTTTGCCAACAGGGGGCGGCGAAAAACTGTTTTTT. Its translation: CASSLPTGGGEKLFF.

CDR3 in amino acids: CASSEARGLVVTGELFF. Written as DNA, the CDR3 is TGTGCCAGCAGTGAAGCGAGGGGACTAGTTGTAACCGGGGAGCTGTTTTTT. The V call is TRBV2, the J call TRBJ2-2; TRBD2 matches 8 bases. V lost 0 bases and J lost 5; bases outside the gene matches: 8. The CDR3 runs 17 residues. Germline lookup yields CDR1 SNHLY and CDR2 FYNNEI.

V usage is TRBV5-5 and J usage is TRBJ1-1; D remains ambiguous. Germline CDR1 is SGHKS and CDR2 is YYEKEE (reference sequence). The ends were cut back, 0 bases at V and 1 base at J, with 13 bases in the middle. This CDR3 region has 16 residues. CDR3 residues: CASSLGHRSGNTEAFF. The CDR3 bases are TGTGCCAGCAGCTTGGGACACCGATCCGGGAACACTGAAGCTTTCTTT.